The 27 T cell receptor beta chains listed next were all sequenced from one sample in a study of Ad26.COV2.S vaccination and SARS-CoV-2 variants (dated by TCRdb to 2020 to 2023). The method was the immunoSEQ multiplex PCR assay. The clones in this table, taken by TCRdb from immuneACCESS, are in-frame only. Not every clone is retained; where verified, under half of the shortfall comes from an unresolved V gene, and the cause of the rest is unknown. The table for this sample lists about 250,000 clones; about 89% of them were counted only once. The top ten hold 2.5% to 3.5% of the sample. Per the publication, the treatment or condition label means: around 19 received Ad26.COV2.S at low or high dose, single or two shots; roughly five received placebo; per-sample allocation not given. Repertoires of vaccine and placebo recipients were sequenced from samples collected on day 63 after the first injection.

The sample was peripheral blood, taken in a trial of Ad26.COV2.S vaccine versus placebo. Receptors were obtained from a person aged 18 to 65 who received the Ad26.COV2.S COVID-19 vaccine or a placebo.

V usage is TRBV10-3 and J usage is TRBJ1-1, with D perhaps TRBD1 (5 bases). This CDR3 spans 14 amino acids. Germline assignment: CDR1 ENHRY and CDR2 SYGVKD. Trimming cost V 8 bases and J 0 bases, with 13 bases left between them. The CDR3 DNA follows: TGTGCCATCTCAAACAGGTCCATGAACACTGAAGCTTTCTTT. Translation gives CAISNRSMNTEAFF.

The chain combines TRBV4-2 with TRBJ2-7, with D uncertain. CDR1 LGHNA and CDR2 YNFKEQ come from the germline V gene. Trimming took 0 bases from V and 0 from J, leaving 9 bases between them. This CDR3 spans 15 amino acids. The CDR3 DNA reads as TGTGCCAGCAGCCAAGACAGCGACTCCTCCTACGAGCAGTACTTC. Translating it yields CASSQDSDSSYEQYF.

This clone was counted a few times. This chain joins TRBV10-2 and TRBJ1-1; unclear D gene. V was clipped by 10 bases and J by 5 bases, with 11 bases between them. This CDR3 spans 11 amino acids. CDR1 WSHSY and CDR2 SAAADI come from the germline V gene. The CDR3 spells CATTWGTEAFF. The CDR3 DNA sequence: TGCGCCACTACCTGGGGAACTGAAGCTTTCTTT.

The rearrangement uses TRBV4-3 and TRBJ1-4, with D perhaps TRBD1 (5 bases). CDR3 length: 15 residues. The germline V and J ends were trimmed by 1 base and 8 bases, with 14 bases remaining between them. Germline V CDR1 and CDR2: LGHNA, YSLEER. The CDR3 DNA reads TGCGCCAGCAGCCAAGGAGAGGGCCCAGGGGAAAAACTGTTTTTT. Its protein is CASSQGEGPGEKLFF.

This clone was counted a few times. V is TRBV27 and J is TRBJ2-1; D unclear. V was cut by 2 bases and J by 0 bases, with 11 bases left in between. Germline assignment: CDR1 MNHEY and CDR2 SMNVEV (reference sequence). The CDR3 is made up of 16 amino acids. CDR3 nucleotides: TGTGCCAGCAGTTTAACTCGCGGTTACTCCTACAATGAGCAGTTCTTC. Encoded protein: CASSLTRGYSYNEQFF.

This rearrangement joins TRBV7-2 to TRBJ2-7; 10 bases are shared with TRBD1. The V segment lost 3 bases and the J segment 3 bases; nucleotides outside the gene matches: 14. The CDR3 has 18 residues. Germline V gene sequence: CDR1 SGHTA, CDR2 FQGNSA. In nucleotides, the CDR3 is TGTGCCAGCAGCTTCCGTGTCCCAGGACAGGGGGGTATCTACGAGCAGTACTTC. The encoded protein is CASSFRVPGQGGIYEQYF.

This chain connects TRBV24-1 to TRBJ2-7; the D gene is possibly TRBD1 (5 bases). Germline loops: CDR1 KGHDR, CDR2 SFDVKD. CDR3 length equals 13 residues. The V gene lost 7 bases and the J gene lost 3 bases, with 12 bases spanning the gap. CDR3 protein: CATRKRTLYEQYF. CDR3 DNA sequence: TGTGCCACCAGAAAGAGGACACTCTACGAGCAGTACTTC.

The CDR3 DNA reads TGTGCCAGCAGCCAAGATTCGGGGCTAGCGGGTGAGCAGTTCTTC. Its protein product is CASSQDSGLAGEQFF. The chain has TRBV4-2 and TRBJ2-1; 8 nucleotides agree with TRBD2. The CDR3 covers 15 residues. V lost 0 bases, J lost 9 bases, and 7 bases stayed unmatched. From germline, CDR1 is LGHNA and CDR2 YNFKEQ.

This clone appeared once. The chain joins TRBV30 to TRBJ1-2, with unresolved D. In germline, CDR1 is GTSNPN, CDR2 SVGIG (reference sequence). The length of the CDR3 is 14 residues. The ends were cut back, 0 bases at V and 7 bases at J, with 15 bases in the middle. CDR3 amino acids: CAWSVQWGSSGYTF. The CDR3 DNA reads as TGTGCCTGGAGTGTACAATGGGGATCTAGTGGCTACACCTTC.

The chain couples TRBV14 to TRBJ2-7, with 7 bases identical to TRBD1. This CDR3 has 15 residues. The germline CDR1 and CDR2 sequences are SGHDN and FVKESK. Unmatched junction bases numbered 5, after V lost 1 base and J lost 2 bases. The CDR3 spells CASSQGTGLAYEQYF. The CDR3 DNA is TGTGCCAGCAGCCAAGGGACAGGCCTAGCCTACGAGCAGTACTTC.

This chain uses TRBV7-2 with TRBJ1-2; D gene unclear. The CDR3 has 15 amino acids. Looked up from germline, CDR1 is SGHTA and CDR2 is FQGNSA. V was cut by 2 bases and J by 1 base, with 11 bases left in between. The CDR3: CASSLIRVLNYGYTF. The CDR3 DNA reads as TGTGCCAGCAGCTTAATACGGGTGCTTAACTATGGCTACACCTTC. Full variable domain (missing parts from reference TRBV7-2 and TRBJ1-2): GAGVSQSPSNKVTEKGKDVELRCDPISGHTALYWYRQSLGQGLEFLIYFQGNSAPDKSGLPSDRFSAERTGGSVSTLTIQRTQQEDSAVYLCASSLIRVLNYGYTFGSGTRLTVV.

V and J are TRBV4-1 and TRBJ2-7; D is unclear. Trimming stripped 4 bases from V and 6 bases from J, with 25 bases between. From germline, CDR1 is MGHRA and CDR2 YSYEKL. The CDR3 totals 17 residues. This chain's CDR3 is CASSLVDLGLRYGEQYF. CDR3 sequence (DNA): TGCGCCAGCAGCCTCGTGGACCTCGGCCTGCGATACGGCGAGCAGTACTTC.

The V call is TRBV11-2, the J call TRBJ1-4, with TRBD1 identical over 8 bases. Germline assignment: CDR1 SGHAT and CDR2 FQNNGV. J gave up 8 bases and V 5 bases, and 7 bases lay outside the gene matches. The CDR3 contains 14 residues. The CDR3 nucleotides are TGTGCCAGCAGCACCCGGACAGGGAGAGAAAAACTGTTTTTT. This translates into CASSTRTGREKLFF.

A single count supports this clone. The chain joins TRBV5-8 to TRBJ2-5; 10 bases fit TRBD1. Trimming at V came to 4 bases and at J to 5 bases, leaving 8 bases not matched to a gene. There are 15 residues in the CDR3. CDR1 is SGHTS and CDR2 is YDEGEE in the germline V gene. CDR3 bases: TGTGCCAGCAGCCCCGGACAGGGGGTAGAGGAGACCCAGTACTTC. Amino acid sequence: CASSPGQGVEETQYF.

This chain joins TRBV18 and TRBJ1-5, with D possibly TRBD1 on 5 matching bases. The V end lost 3 bases, the J end lost 1 base, and 13 bases lay between the germline ends. The CDR3 is 16 amino acids. Germline V CDR1 and CDR2: KGHSH, LQKENI. CDR3 DNA sequence: TGTGCCAGCTCACCGCAGGGTTATGGGAGCAATCAGCCCCAGCATTTT. Amino acid sequence: CASSPQGYGSNQPQHF. Full variable domain (remainder filled in from reference TRBV18 and TRBJ1-5): NAGVMQNPRHLVRRRGQEARLRCSPMKGHSHVYWYRQLPEEGLKFMVYLQKENIIDESGMPKERFSAEFPKEGPSILRIQQVVRGDSAAYFCASSPQGYGSNQPQHFGDGTRLSIL.

The CDR3 loop reads CASSQLEDEQYF. The CDR3 coding sequence is TGTGCCAGCTCCCAGTTAGAGGACGAGCAGTACTTC. The rearrangement uses TRBV18 and TRBJ2-7; D gene unclear. Germline-derived CDR1 and CDR2 are KGHSH and LQKENI. V lost 6 bases, J lost 5 bases, and 11 bases lay in between. The CDR3 has 12 amino acids.

The chain has TRBV6-5 and TRBJ1-5; D not certain. CDR1 is MNHEY, CDR2 SVGAGI, per germline. V lost 8 bases and J lost 6, with 20 bases in between. There are 15 residues in the CDR3. The CDR3 region is CASRNGVGVGQPQHF. The DNA for the CDR3 is TGTGCCAGCCGGAATGGGGTCGGGGTAGGTCAGCCCCAGCATTTT.

The chain uses TRBV29-1 and TRBJ1-1; maybe TRBD1 (5 bases). The CDR3 runs 14 residues. With 6 bases removed from V and 5 bases from J, the gap between germline ends came to 19 bases. The germline CDR1 and CDR2 sequences are SQVTM and ANQGSEA. The CDR3 sequence: CSVRLQTANTEAFF. CDR3 sequence (DNA): TGCAGCGTCCGACTCCAGACAGCAAATACTGAAGCTTTCTTT.

The chain has TRBV12-3 or TRBV12-4 and TRBJ1-2, with D maybe TRBD1 (5 bases). The CDR3 runs 13 residues. Trimming stripped 3 bases from V and 3 bases from J, with 8 bases between. The CDR3 here is CASSFGTDYGYTF. In DNA, the CDR3 is TGTGCCAGCAGTTTTGGGACGGACTATGGCTACACCTTC.

The chain combines TRBV10-3 with TRBJ1-6; D may be TRBD1 (5 bases). Germline assignment: CDR1 ENHRY and CDR2 SYGVKD. Trimming stripped 6 bases from V and 5 bases from J, with 17 bases between. The CDR3 has 16 amino acids. The CDR3 reads CAISSGTLPNNSPLHF. The CDR3 DNA sequence: TGTGCCATCAGCTCCGGGACCTTACCCAATAATTCACCCCTCCACTTT.

The V gene is TRBV27, the J gene TRBJ2-1; 13 bases agree with TRBD2. CDR1 MNHEY and CDR2 SMNVEV come from the germline V gene (reference sequence). The V gene end was trimmed by 3 bases and the J gene end by 9 bases; junction bases not matched to a gene: 8. The CDR3 has 16 amino acids. The CDR3 DNA follows: TGTGCCAGCAGTTTCATCCCGGGACTAGCGGGGATTGAGCAGTTCTTC. As protein: CASSFIPGLAGIEQFF.

The chain recombines TRBV18 with TRBJ1-5, with 9 positions matching TRBD1. V was pared by 3 bases and J by 3 bases, with 6 bases of the junction left unmatched. The CDR3 length is 16 residues. Germline V gene lookup returns CDR1 KGHSH and CDR2 LQKENI. CDR3 sequence: CASSPGQGLANQPQHF. The CDR3, as DNA: TGTGCCAGCTCACCGGGACAGGGTTTGGCCAATCAGCCCCAGCATTTT.

The rearrangement uses TRBV7-9 and TRBJ2-4; D not resolved. The length of the CDR3 is 17 residues. The germline V gene encodes CDR1 SEHNR and CDR2 FQNEAQ (reference sequence). The ends were cut back, 2 bases at V and 0 bases at J, with 14 bases in the middle. CDR3 coding DNA: TGTGCCAGCAGCTTAAATTTGAGCGTGAGAGCCAAAAACATTCAGTACTTC. Its protein is CASSLNLSVRAKNIQYF.

CDR3 bases: TGTGCCAGCAGCCAGGATATTAACACCGGGGAGCTGTTTTTT. Translated, it gives CASSQDINTGELFF. The genes are TRBV14 and TRBJ2-2, with D hard to call. V dropped 3 bases and J dropped 2 bases, with 7 bases sitting between them. The CDR3 is 14 amino acids. CDR1 and CDR2 (germline): SGHDN, FVKESK.

V is TRBV6-5 and J is TRBJ1-1; D might be TRBD1 (6 bases). CDR3 length: 16 residues. CDR1 and CDR2 from the germline V gene are MNHEY and SVGAGI. Trimming stripped 0 bases from V and 4 bases from J, with 15 bases between. CDR3: CASSYSMNRAGTEAFF. CDR3 in DNA: TGTGCCAGCAGTTACTCGATGAACAGGGCGGGCACTGAAGCTTTCTTT.

The CDR3, as DNA: TGTGCCAGCAGCGTAAAAATTGCGGGGGGCTACAATGAGCAGTTCTTC. Its translation is CASSVKIAGGYNEQFF. The chain links TRBV9 to TRBJ2-1; the match to TRBD2 covers 8 bases. CDR1 is SGDLS, CDR2 YYNGEE, per germline. There are 16 residues in the CDR3. The trim removed 1 base at V and 3 bases at J, leaving 6 bases unmatched.

The chain uses TRBV7-2 and TRBJ1-5, with D maybe TRBD1 (6 bases). Trimming took off 4 bases at V and 6 bases at J, with 13 bases between the two ends. This CDR3 spans 14 amino acids. Germline lookup yields CDR1 SGHTA and CDR2 FQGNSA. The CDR3 coding sequence is TGTGCCAGCAGCTCGCAGGGGTTCGTTCAGCCCCAGCATTTT. It translates to CASSSQGFVQPQHF.